One sample yielded the 29 T cell receptor beta chains listed below, sequenced in a study of neurological immune-mediated disorders. MiXCR, run by TCRdb on the 5' RACE reads, gives a single entry per CDR3 protein. Of tens of thousands of distinct CDR3 sequences listed, about 2.5% are singletons. The sequenced sample consisted of PBMCs. The receptors were sampled from a woman aged 50 to 60 with multiple sclerosis.

There are many counts of this clonotype. V gene TRBV29-1 combines with J gene TRBJ2-6; unclear D gene. The CDR3 spans 13 residues. CDR1 and CDR2 from the germline V gene are SQVTM and ANQGSEA. V lost 4 bases, J lost 1 base, and 5 bases lay in between. CDR3 sequence: CSVAWSGANVLTF. In DNA form, the CDR3 reads TGCAGCGTTGCTTGGTCTGGGGCCAACGTCCTGACTTTC.

This clonotype qualifies as medium-sized (0.01 to 0.1%). V gene TRBV14 combines with J gene TRBJ2-2; unclear D gene. V lost 4 bases and J 4 bases, leaving 10 bases between the germline ends. Germline V gives CDR1 SGHDN, CDR2 FVKESK. The CDR3 spans 14 residues. DNA of the CDR3: TGTGCCAGCAGCCCCCGGACGGGCACCGGGGAGCTGTTTTTT. Translating it yields CASSPRTGTGELFF.

This clonotype was detected only a few times. The CDR3 end shows no conserved phenylalanine or tryptophan, and so a read error is likely. This chain links TRBV12-3 or TRBV12-4 with TRBJ2-1, with D maybe TRBD1 (6 bases). CDR3 length equals 12 residues. Trimming left V 3 bases short and J 6 bases short, with 6 bases between. The CDR3 DNA is TGTGCCAGCAGTTTGGGGGCCAATGAGCAGTTCTGC. This sequence encodes CASSLGANEQFC.

There are many counts of this clonotype. V is TRBV5-1 and J is TRBJ2-5; 8 nucleotides agree with TRBD1. CDR3 size: 14 residues. V lost 4 bases to trimming and J lost 3 bases; unmatched junction nucleotides: 5. Germline-derived CDR1 and CDR2 are SGHRS and YFSETQ. CDR3 DNA: TGCGCCAGCAGCCCTCTGACAGGGGAAGAGACCCAGTACTTC. Translating it yields CASSPLTGEETQYF.

Judged by abundance, this clonotype is medium-sized. The V gene is TRBV12-3 or TRBV12-4, the J gene TRBJ1-6, with D perhaps TRBD1 (6 bases). V was clipped by 6 bases and J by 7 bases, with 13 bases between them. The CDR3 length is 14 residues. The CDR3 loop is CASRGGMSNSPLHF. In DNA form, the CDR3 reads TGTGCCAGCAGAGGGGGGATGAGCAATTCACCCCTCCACTTT.

This clonotype showed up many times. The chain carries TRBV12-3 or TRBV12-4 and TRBJ2-4, with D unresolved. The CDR3 is 14 amino acids. Between the trimmed V and J ends, which lost 2 bases and 0 bases, there was a span of 5 bases. The CDR3, as DNA: TGTGCCAGCAGTTTATTACTAGCCAAAAACATTCAGTACTTC. Translating gives CASSLLLAKNIQYF.

This clonotype has a count of ten or more. V and J are TRBV7-9 and TRBJ1-2, with D maybe TRBD1 (5 bases). V gave up 2 bases and J gave up 2 bases, with 9 bases separating them. The germline V gene has CDR1 SEHNR and CDR2 FQNEAQ (reference sequence). The CDR3 spans 14 residues. CDR3 DNA sequence: TGTGCCAGCAGCTTAATCGGGGCAAACTATGGCTACACCTTC. Translation gives CASSLIGANYGYTF. The full variable domain, in which reference TRBV7-9 and TRBJ1-2 provide the parts outside the CDR3, is DTGVSQNPRHKITKRGQNVTFRCDPISEHNRLYWYRQTLGQGPEFLTYFQNEAQLEKSRLLSDRFSAERPKGSFSTLEIQRTEQGDSAMYLCASSLIGANYGYTFGSGTRLTVV.

This clonotype appeared many times. This chain links TRBV20-1 with TRBJ1-4; D call uncertain. The CDR3 has 14 residues. Germline V CDR1 and CDR2: DFQATT, SNEGSKA (reference sequence). The V end lost 0 bases, the J end lost 3 bases, and 8 bases lay between the germline ends. CDR3 sequence reads: CSARDLSANEKLFF. The CDR3 DNA reads as TGCAGTGCTAGAGATCTGTCAGCTAATGAAAAACTGTTTTTT.

This clonotype was counted a few times. The rearrangement uses TRBV7-2 and TRBJ2-7; 8 bases line up with TRBD2. The CDR3 runs to 16 residues. Unmatched junction bases numbered 9, after V lost 5 bases and J lost 0 bases. From germline, CDR1 is SGHTA and CDR2 FQGNSA. The CDR3 region has the DNA TGTGCCAGCAGCGCCCAGACTAGCGTGAGCTCCTACGAGCAGTACTTC. Amino acids: CASSAQTSVSSYEQYF.

Many counts were recorded for this clonotype. Its ends do not fully match the called genes, so a read error is possible. The chain recombines TRBV7-7 with TRBJ2-1; no definite D call. CDR1 is SSHAT and CDR2 is FNYEAQ in the germline V gene (reference sequence). This CDR3 is built from 15 residues. In DNA form, the CDR3 reads TGTGCTAGCAGCTTAGCATCCGACGGGCGGAATGAGCAGTTCTTC. This codes for CASSLASDGRNEQFF.

Many counts were recorded for this clonotype. J is TRBJ2-7 and V is TRBV4-3, with 15 bases lining up with TRBD2. The length of the CDR3 is 15 residues. Germline V gives CDR1 LGHNA, CDR2 YSLEER. The V gene end was trimmed by 3 bases and the J gene end by 6 bases; junction bases not matched to a gene: 3. CDR3 sequence (DNA): TGCGCCAGCAGCCATGGGACTAGCGGGGGGTTCGAGCAGTACTTC. Translation: CASSHGTSGGFEQYF.

This clonotype was recorded many times. As DNA, the CDR3 is TGTGCCAGCAGCAGGACTAGAAGCACAGATACGCAGTATTTT. The encoded protein is CASSRTRSTDTQYF. V is TRBV7-2 and J is TRBJ2-3; 7 bases agree with TRBD2. The CDR3 has 14 residues. V dropped 5 bases and J dropped 0; count of bases not matched to a gene: 2. The germline CDR1 and CDR2 sequences are SGHTA and FQGNSA.

This clonotype was recorded at least ten times. This chain connects TRBV5-1 to TRBJ1-2; no firm D call. The V and J ends lost 4 bases and 2 bases respectively, with 12 bases between them. CDR3 length: 14 amino acids. The germline gives CDR1 SGHRS, CDR2 YFSETQ. The CDR3 DNA follows: TGCGCCAGCAGCCTACAAGACGGGAACTATGGCTACACCTTC. Translating it yields CASSLQDGNYGYTF.

This clonotype has a count of ten or more. V and J are TRBV10-3 and TRBJ1-2; TRBD1 matches at 7 bases. This CDR3 contains 14 residues. The ends lost 2 bases at V and 4 bases at J; junction bases unmatched: 4. Per the germline V gene, CDR1 is ENHRY and CDR2 is SYGVKD. This chain's CDR3 is CAISEQTGTYGYTF. In DNA form, the CDR3 reads TGTGCCATCAGTGAGCAGACAGGGACCTATGGCTACACCTTC.

This clonotype was counted ten times or more. J is TRBJ2-7 and V is TRBV9; 11 bases match TRBD2. This CDR3 spans 17 amino acids. CDR1 SGDLS and CDR2 YYNGEE come from the germline V gene. Trimming removed 4 bases from V and 5 bases from J; junction bases left unmatched: 14. The CDR3 loop reads CASSPERASGRTHEQYF. The CDR3, as DNA: TGTGCCAGCAGCCCAGAGAGGGCTAGCGGGAGGACCCACGAGCAGTACTTC.

This clonotype was seen repeatedly, ten times or more. The chain has TRBV2 and TRBJ2-2; 10 positions agree with TRBD2. CDR1 is SNHLY and CDR2 is FYNNEI in the germline V gene. The junction had 4 bases not matched to a gene; V was cut back by 6 bases and J by 3 bases. The CDR3 spans 15 residues. This CDR3 reads CASSLAGAYTGELFF. As DNA, the CDR3 is TGTGCCAGCAGCCTAGCGGGGGCCTACACCGGGGAGCTGTTTTTT.

This clonotype was seen repeatedly, ten times or more. V is TRBV5-1 and J is TRBJ1-2; D is unresolved. The CDR3 extends over 12 amino acids. Trimming removed 6 bases from V and 6 bases from J, with 12 bases in between. Germline V CDR1 and CDR2: SGHRS, YFSETQ. CDR3: CASMGVGHGYTF. Written as DNA, the CDR3 is TGCGCCAGCATGGGAGTTGGACATGGCTACACCTTC. Supplemented by reference TRBV5-1 and TRBJ1-2, the full variable domain reads KAGVTQTPRYLIKTRGQQVTLSCSPISGHRSVSWYQQTPGQGLQFLFEYFSETQRNKGNFPGRFSGRQFSNSRSEMNVSTLELGDSALYLCASMGVGHGYTFGSGTRLTVV.

This clonotype was recorded many times. CDR3 DNA sequence: TGCGCCAGCAGCATGGCTGGGACAGGGGCTTACGAGCAGTACTTC. Translating gives CASSMAGTGAYEQYF. The V gene is TRBV5-1, the J gene TRBJ2-7, with 10 bases lining up with TRBD1. Germline V gene data show CDR1 as SGHRS and CDR2 as YFSETQ. The CDR3 is 15 residues long. V shed 4 bases, J shed 4 bases, and the junction held 8 bases outside the gene matches.

This clonotype has a count of ten or more. J is TRBJ1-6 and V is TRBV6-6, with a tentative D call TRBD1 (6 bases). Germline-derived CDR1 and CDR2 are MNHNY and SVGAGI (reference sequence). V was pared by 2 bases and J by 6 bases, with 17 bases between. The CDR3 contains 17 residues. DNA for the CDR3: TGTGCCAGCAGTTACCCCTCCCGGGGGCTCCCTAATTCACCCCTCCACTTT. This codes for CASSYPSRGLPNSPLHF.

This clonotype has at least ten counts. The chain couples TRBV2 to TRBJ2-1, with TRBD2 as a possible D gene (7 bases). CDR3 size: 15 residues. Trimming took 6 bases from V and 3 from J, leaving 15 bases between them. Germline loops: CDR1 SNHLY, CDR2 FYNNEI. The CDR3 DNA is TGTGCCAGCAGCCTCGGGGGCGGGAGCTACAATGAGCAGTTCTTC. Amino acids: CASSLGGGSYNEQFF.

This clonotype has at least ten counts. The rearrangement uses TRBV20-1 and TRBJ2-7; TRBD2 aligns across 7 bases. V dropped 0 bases and J dropped 3; count of bases not matched to a gene: 11. This CDR3 has 16 residues. Germline CDR1 is DFQATT and CDR2 is SNEGSKA (reference sequence). Here the CDR3 reads CSARDPWGEGIYEQYF. CDR3 nucleotides: TGCAGTGCTAGAGATCCCTGGGGGGAGGGTATCTACGAGCAGTACTTC.

This clonotype has at least ten counts. The genes are TRBV30 and TRBJ1-1; no clear D gene. The CDR3 is 12 residues long. Trimming removed 6 bases from V and 1 base from J, with 9 bases in between. Germline CDR1 GTSNPN, CDR2 SVGIG (reference sequence). The CDR3 protein is CACHSPNTEAFF. The CDR3 DNA reads TGTGCCTGCCATAGCCCGAACACTGAAGCTTTCTTT.

At least ten counts were recorded for this clonotype. The J gene is TRBJ2-2, the V gene TRBV6-2 or TRBV6-3, with D perhaps TRBD1 (7 bases). The CDR3 extends over 16 amino acids. Germline-derived CDR1 and CDR2 are MNHEY and SVGEGT. V lost 5 bases and J lost 4, with 17 bases in between. The CDR3: CASSLQGGHGTGELFF. In DNA, the CDR3 is TGTGCCAGCAGTCTTCAGGGGGGTCATGGCACCGGGGAGCTGTTTTTT.

This clonotype appeared many times. The chain recombines TRBV7-9 with TRBJ1-2, with D tentatively TRBD1 (5 bases). The CDR3 runs 14 residues. Trimming left V 4 bases short and J 2 bases short, with 11 bases between. From germline, CDR1 is SEHNR and CDR2 FQNEAQ (reference sequence). CDR3 protein: CASSSETANYGYTF. The CDR3 nucleotides read TGTGCCAGCAGCTCTGAGACAGCCAACTATGGCTACACCTTC.

In its sample, this clonotype was seen many times. The chain combines TRBV7-2 with TRBJ1-1, with TRBD1 as a possible D gene (6 bases). Trimming pared 5 bases from V and 5 bases from J, leaving 18 bases between. This CDR3 is 15 amino acids long. The germline CDR1 and CDR2 sequences are SGHTA and FQGNSA. CDR3 residues: CASSQLGAGGTEAFF. CDR3 in DNA: TGTGCCAGCAGCCAGCTGGGGGCGGGTGGGACTGAAGCTTTCTTT.

In its sample, this clonotype was seen many times. The genes are TRBV7-9 and TRBJ1-2; D unclear. The germline V gene has CDR1 SEHNR and CDR2 FQNEAQ (reference sequence). Between the trimmed V and J ends, which lost 5 bases and 7 bases, there was a span of 11 bases. The CDR3 has 12 residues. The CDR3 DNA sequence: TGTGCCAGCAGCCCCGCCCTCTTTGGCTACACCTTC. The encoded protein is CASSPALFGYTF.

This clonotype was seen at least ten times. The chain is built from TRBV12-3 or TRBV12-4 and TRBJ2-1; D unclear. CDR3 length: 13 residues. The germline V and J ends were trimmed by 7 bases and 1 base, with 8 bases remaining between them. The CDR3 nucleotides read TGTGCCAGCACGCAGGTTTCCTACAATGAGCAGTTCTTC. This translates into CASTQVSYNEQFF.

This clonotype was detected ten times or more. This chain links TRBV5-1 with TRBJ2-7, with a weak D call TRBD1 (6 bases). Per germline, CDR1 SGHRS and CDR2 YFSETQ. V gave up 4 bases and J gave up 2 bases, with 22 bases separating them. CDR3 length: 17 amino acids. The CDR3 bases are TGCGCCAGCAGCACTCCAATCACAGGGTACCGGACCTACGAGCAGTACTTC. Protein: CASSTPITGYRTYEQYF.

The table lists this clonotype with many counts. The chain links TRBV5-5 to TRBJ2-5; 7 bases are shared with TRBD1. Germline V gives CDR1 SGHKS, CDR2 YYEKEE (reference sequence). The CDR3 runs to 15 residues. Trimming took 1 base from V and 2 from J; bases not matched to a gene: 5. In DNA, the CDR3 is TGTGCCAGCAGCTTGCTTCCGACAGGGCAAGAGACCCAGTACTTC. Protein product: CASSLLPTGQETQYF.